A selection of T cell receptor beta chains follows, all from one sample in a study of CD8+ T cells in alopecia areata. Assay: immunoSEQ multiplex PCR; the TCRdb copy retains only in-frame clones and omits some. The data hold 150,000 to 200,000 clones, with 64% observed a single time. The material was CD4+ T cells sorted from blood, obtained at approximately week 49, from a patient treated with tofacitinib. These receptors all come from a human donor with alopecia areata. The CDR3 runs from the conserved cysteine through the conserved F or W. D genes are given only for firm matches. Not every row has a clone size; where given, it reads once, few, many or a size class.

. TRBJ2-1 . TRBV27 TGTGCCAGCAGTTTCCTCCGGGACTACAATGAGCAGTTCTTC CASSFLRDYNEQFF
few TRBJ2-2 TRBD1 TRBV5-1 TGCGCCAGCAGCCCAAAACCCACAGGGGGCGCGTTCACCGGGGAGCTGTTTTTT CASSPKPTGGAFTGELFF
few TRBJ2-3 TRBD1 TRBV7-2 TGTGCCAGCAGCTCGGACAGGGATTCGCATTATACGCAGTATTTT CASSSDRDSHYTQYF
. TRBJ1-6 . TRBV12-5 TGTGCTAGTGGTAGGGAATCCTATAATTCACCCCTCCACTTT CASGRESYNSPLHF
. TRBJ1-5 TRBD1 TRBV30 TGTGCCTGGAGTATCGGACAGGATCAGCCCCAGCATTTT CAWSIGQDQPQHF
. TRBJ2-7 . TRBV11-2 TGTGCCAGCAGCCCTGGGGGGTACGAGCAGTACTTC CASSPGGYEQYF
. TRBJ2-5 . TRBV7-6 TGTGCCAGCAGCTCCGGGACGGCCGGGGAGACCCAGTACTTC CASSSGTAGETQYF
few TRBJ1-2 . TRBV19 TGTGCCAGTAAGACGTACGACTATGGCTACACCTTC CASKTYDYGYTF
. TRBJ1-6 . TRBV2 TGTGCCATACGAGGGGATCGGAATTCACCCCTCCACTTT CAIRGDRNSPLHF
. TRBJ1-5 . TRBV2 TGTGCCAGCAGTGACAGGAATCAGCCCCAGCATTTT CASSDRNQPQHF
. TRBJ2-1 . TRBV7-9 TGTGCCAGCAGCTTATTGGCCATGGGGGAGCAGTTCTTC CASSLLAMGEQFF
. TRBJ1-2 . TRBV30 TGTGCCTGGAGTGCCTTGATGGGTGTCCGATCTAACTATGGCTACACCTTC CAWSALMGVRSNYGYTF
. TRBJ1-1 . TRBV7-2 TGTGCCAGCAGCTTTGGGCGGAACACTGAAGCTTTCTTT CASSFGRNTEAFF
few TRBJ2-5 . TRBV29-1 TGCAGCGGGGGGCGTGGTGAGACCCAGTACTTC CSGGRGETQYF
. TRBJ1-1 . TRBV29-1 TGCAGCGTTGGTCTCTGGGCCATGAACACTGAAGCTTTCTTT CSVGLWAMNTEAFF
. TRBJ2-6 TRBD1 TRBV5-1 TGCGCCAGCCGACAGGGGGCGGCTGGGGCCAACGTCCTGACTTTC CASRQGAAGANVLTF
. TRBJ1-1 . TRBV29-1 TGCAGCGTTGAGCCTCAGGGGCACACTGAAGCTTTCTTT CSVEPQGHTEAFF
few TRBJ2-5 TRBD1 TRBV7-2 TGTGCCAGCAGCTTCTCGGCGACAGGGCAAGAGACCCAGTACTTC CASSFSATGQETQYF
. TRBJ2-5 TRBD1 TRBV2 TGTGCCAGCCACCAAACCGGGACAGCTTCTGGGGAGCAGTACTTC CASHQTGTASGEQYF
. TRBJ2-1 . TRBV2 TGTGCCAGCAGCGCCGACTGGGTCGGGGAGCAGTTCTTC CASSADWVGEQFF
once TRBJ1-1 . TRBV18 TGTGCCAGCTCATGGAAAGCAGGGGACAACACTGAAGCTTTCTTT CASSWKAGDNTEAFF
few TRBJ1-2 . TRBV23-1 TGCGCCAGCAGTCCTAGAGGGGGGCGAGGCTACACCTTC CASSPRGGRGYTF
few TRBJ2-3 TRBD1 TRBV5-5 TGTGCCAGCAGCCTGGGACAGGCTGTTGATACGCAGTATTTT CASSLGQAVDTQYF
. TRBJ2-3 TRBD1 TRBV10-3 TGTGCCATCAGTGAAAAGGGACAGGGGGGATCCACAGATACGCAGTATTTT CAISEKGQGGSTDTQYF
. TRBJ2-7 . TRBV5-4 TGTGCCAGCAGCTTGAGGACATTAGGAGAGCAGTACTTC CASSLRTLGEQYF
. TRBJ2-1 . TRBV9 TGTGCCAGCAGCGTAGCGTCGTCTAGCAATGAGCAGTTCTTC CASSVASSSNEQFF
once TRBJ1-5 TRBD1 TRBV30 TGTGCCTGGAGTGGGAGGCAAGGGGGCCCGGGCAATCAGCCCCAGCATTTT CAWSGRQGGPGNQPQHF
. TRBJ2-3 TRBD1 TRBV9 TGTGCCAGCAGCGTACCGGGACAGAATACGCAGTATTTT CASSVPGQNTQYF
. TRBJ2-5 TRBD1 TRBV25-1 TGTGCCAGCAGTTGGACAGGGCGGGAGACCCAGTACTTC CASSWTGRETQYF
. TRBJ2-3 . TRBV4-1 TGCGCCAGCAGCCAAGCTGGACCGAGCACAGATACGCAGTATTTT CASSQAGPSTDTQYF
. TRBJ2-7 TRBD2 TRBV29-1 TGCAGCGTTACCCATACTAGCGGGGCCTACGAGCAGTACTTC CSVTHTSGAYEQYF
. TRBJ2-7 TRBD1 TRBV28 TGTGCCAGCAGGCCTGGAACAGGGGGCACCTACGAGCAGTACTTC CASRPGTGGTYEQYF
. TRBJ1-4 TRBD1 TRBV2 TGTGCCAGCAGTTGGGACAGGGGGCTTGAAAAACTGTTTTTT CASSWDRGLEKLFF
few TRBJ2-3 TRBD2 TRBV19 TGTGCCAGTAGTCCGCGGACTAGCGGGGGACGAGATACGCAGTATTTT CASSPRTSGGRDTQYF
. TRBJ2-2 TRBD1 TRBV7-2 TGTGCCAGCAGCTACGGACAGGGCAGGACCGGGGAGCTGTTTTTT CASSYGQGRTGELFF
once TRBJ2-2 TRBD1 TRBV11-2 TGTGCCAGCAGCTTACAGGGGGCGCAGAACACCGGGGAGCTGTTTTTT CASSLQGAQNTGELFF
. TRBJ1-2 . TRBV7-2 TGTGCCAGCAGCCCCCCCGGGGGCGGTGGCTACACCTTC CASSPPGGGGYTF
. TRBJ2-5 . TRBV5-1 TGCGCCAGCAGCTTGGTTGCCGAGACCCAGTACTTC CASSLVAETQYF
. TRBJ1-5 . TRBV2 TGTGCCAGCAGGCAGGGGCCCAATCAGCCCCAGCATTTT CASRQGPNQPQHF
. TRBJ1-6 TRBD1 TRBV30 TGTGCCTGGAGTGACGCACAGGGGGCTCGGAATTCACCCCTCCACTTT CAWSDAQGARNSPLHF
. TRBJ1-5 TRBD1 TRBV30 TGTGCCTGGAGTTTAACCCACAGGGGTGGGCAGCCCCAGCATTTT CAWSLTHRGGQPQHF
. TRBJ2-3 TRBD2 TRBV30 TGTGCCTGGAACGCAGCGGGGGGGCCTTGGGATACGCAGTATTTT CAWNAAGGPWDTQYF
. TRBJ2-7 . TRBV23-1 TGCGCCAGCAATTGGGGAGGATACTACGAGCAGTACTTC CASNWGGYYEQYF
few TRBJ1-1 . TRBV29-1 TGCAGCGTTGAGGGCAGGGGAGTCGCTGAAGCTTTCTTT CSVEGRGVAEAFF
. TRBJ2-3 . TRBV5-1 TGCGCCAGCAGCTTGAGAATGGATACGCAGTATTTT CASSLRMDTQYF
. TRBJ2-5 . TRBV7-6 TGTGCCATCATGTTAGCGGAGTTCCAAGAGACCCAGTACTTC CAIMLAEFQETQYF
. TRBJ2-3 TRBD2 TRBV4-2 TGTGCCAGCAGCCAAGAAACTAGCGACAGCACAGATACGCAGTATTTT CASSQETSDSTDTQYF
. TRBJ2-5 TRBD2 TRBV9 TGTGCCAGCAGCTTCGGACTAGCGGGGGGTTTACGGGAGACCCAGTACTTC CASSFGLAGGLRETQYF
. TRBJ1-2 . TRBV5-6 TGTGCCAGCAGCTTGGGAAGGGTCTATGGCTACACCTTC CASSLGRVYGYTF
few TRBJ2-2 . TRBV29-1 TGCAGCGTCGTAAACACCGGGGAGCTGTTTTTT CSVVNTGELFF
. TRBJ1-2 TRBD1 TRBV19 TGTGCCAGTAATGACAGGGTCGGTGGCTACACCTTC CASNDRVGGYTF
. TRBJ1-1 . TRBV29-1 TGCAGCGTTGGGGGAGGGGAAGTTGGCACTGAAGCTTTCTTT CSVGGGEVGTEAFF
few TRBJ1-1 . TRBV11-2 TGTGCCAGCAGCTTAGGAGGGGTGAACACTGAAGCTTTCTTT CASSLGGVNTEAFF
. TRBJ1-1 . TRBV18 TGTGCCAGCTCACCGACAGGGAACACTGAAGCTTTCTTT CASSPTGNTEAFF
. TRBJ2-1 TRBD1 TRBV4-3 TGCGCCAGCAGCCAAGGAACCACAGGGACAGACAATGAGCAGTTCTTC CASSQGTTGTDNEQFF
. TRBJ2-5 . TRBV30 TGTGCCTGGAGTCTGGTTATGAAAGAGACCCAGTACTTC CAWSLVMKETQYF
. TRBJ2-5 . TRBV27 TGTGCCAGCAGTTTAATTTGGGAAGAGACCCAGTACTTC CASSLIWEETQYF
. TRBJ1-2 . TRBV19 TGTGCCAGTAGCAGTAATAACTATGGCTACACCTTC CASSSNNYGYTF
. TRBJ1-1 . TRBV11-2 TGTGCCAGCAGCTTACCCGTCACTGAAGCTTTCTTT CASSLPVTEAFF
. TRBJ2-1 . TRBV29-1 TGCAGCGTTGTGCTAGCGTCGCGCAATGAGCAGTTCTTC CSVVLASRNEQFF